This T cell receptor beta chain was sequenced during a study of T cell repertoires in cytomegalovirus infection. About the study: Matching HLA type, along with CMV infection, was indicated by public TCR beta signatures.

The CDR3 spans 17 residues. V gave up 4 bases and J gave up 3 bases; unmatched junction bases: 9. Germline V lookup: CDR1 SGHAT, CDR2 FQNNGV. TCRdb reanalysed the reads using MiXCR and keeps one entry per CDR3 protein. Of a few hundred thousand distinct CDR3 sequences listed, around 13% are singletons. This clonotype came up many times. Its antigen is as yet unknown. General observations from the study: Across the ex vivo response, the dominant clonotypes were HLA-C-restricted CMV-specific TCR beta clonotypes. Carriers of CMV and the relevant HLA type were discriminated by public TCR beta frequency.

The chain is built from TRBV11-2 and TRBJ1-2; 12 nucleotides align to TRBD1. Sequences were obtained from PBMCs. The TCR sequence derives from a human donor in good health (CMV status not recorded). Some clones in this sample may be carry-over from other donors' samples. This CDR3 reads CASSSTGTGGADYGYTF. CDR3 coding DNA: TGTGCCAGCAGCTCCACCGGGACAGGGGGCGCCGACTATGGCTACACCTTC. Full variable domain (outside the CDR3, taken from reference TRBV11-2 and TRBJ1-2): EAGVAQSPRYKIIEKRQSVAFWCNPISGHATLYWYQQILGQGPKLLIQFQNNGVVDDSQLPKDRFSAERLKGVDSTLKIQPAKLEDSAVYLCASSSTGTGGADYGYTFGSGTRLTVV.